Below, 30 T cell receptor beta chains from the same sample are listed, as sequenced in a study of cytomegalovirus exposure and HLA in healthy donors. The PCR had 60 Vbeta and 13 Jbeta primers. The repertoire was sequenced with immunoSEQ multiplex PCR; TCRdb's copy has only in-frame clones and lacks some. The data contain 75,000 to 95,000 clones, approximately 79% of them seen just once; the ten biggest clones take up around 15%. What was sequenced was PBMCs. These receptors all come from a human donor in good health.

The genes are TRBV28 and TRBJ2-5; TRBD2 agrees at 11 bases. The germline CDR1 and CDR2 sequences are MDHEN and SYDVKM. This CDR3 contains 15 residues. The J segment lost 5 bases and the V segment lost 5 bases, leaving 7 bases of the junction unmatched. The CDR3 nucleotides are TGTGCCAGCAGTACCCCAGGGACTAGCGGTGAGACCCAGTACTTC. Translation: CASSTPGTSGETQYF.

A single count supports this clone. The V and J genes are TRBV7-6 and TRBJ2-7; D perhaps matches TRBD1 (6 bases). This CDR3 spans 12 amino acids. Between the trimmed V and J ends, which lost 5 bases and 3 bases, there was a span of 8 bases. CDR1 and CDR2 from the germline V gene are SGHVS and FNYEAQ. Here the CDR3 DNA reads TGTGCCAGCAGCACCAGGGGCTACGAGCAGTACTTC. This codes for CASSTRGYEQYF.

The chain carries TRBV5-1 and TRBJ2-5, with D tentatively TRBD2 (5 bases). V shed 2 bases and J shed 5 bases, with 13 bases lying between them. Germline V lookup: CDR1 SGHRS, CDR2 YFSETQ. This CDR3 has 14 residues. DNA for the CDR3: TGCGCCAGCAGCTTAAAGGCACCGGGGGAGACCCAGTACTTC. Amino acids: CASSLKAPGETQYF. The full variable domain, in which reference TRBV5-1 and TRBJ2-5 provide the parts outside the CDR3, is KAGVTQTPRYLIKTRGQQVTLSCSPISGHRSVSWYQQTPGQGLQFLFEYFSETQRNKGNFPGRFSGRQFSNSRSEMNVSTLELGDSALYLCASSLKAPGETQYFGPGTRLLVL.

The chain employs TRBV19 and TRBJ2-1; TRBD2 agrees at 14 bases. Trimming at V came to 5 bases and at J to 12 bases, leaving 9 bases not matched to a gene. This CDR3 spans 15 amino acids. CDR1 and CDR2 (germline): LNHDA, SQIVND (reference sequence). The DNA of the CDR3 is TGTGCCAGTAGTCTCCTGACTAGCGGGGGGGCCTGGCAGTTCTTC. Protein product: CASSLLTSGGAWQFF.

The chain joins TRBV14 to TRBJ1-4; D is unclear. The germline V and J ends were trimmed by 0 bases and 6 bases, with 11 bases remaining between them. Germline V gives CDR1 SGHDN, CDR2 FVKESK. The CDR3 runs 15 residues. The CDR3 region has the DNA TGTGCCAGCAGCCAAGAGCGGGGTAGTTATGAAAAACTGTTTTTT. This translates into CASSQERGSYEKLFF.

The gene calls are TRBV9 and TRBJ1-5, with no clear D. The CDR3 consists of 14 residues. The V gene's germline CDR1 is SGDLS and CDR2 YYNGEE. Trimming took 3 bases from V and 10 from J, leaving 17 bases between them. Written as DNA, the CDR3 is TGTGCCAGCAGCGCCCCGGCGAGGAGGGATCCCCAGCATTTT. Protein: CASSAPARRDPQHF.

CDR3 in DNA: TGTGCCAGCAGCCCTAGCTCCTACGAGCAGTACTTC. Its protein is CASSPSSYEQYF. The chain carries TRBV7-9 and TRBJ2-7; unclear D gene. CDR1 is SEHNR, CDR2 FQNEAQ, per germline (reference sequence). The CDR3 extends over 12 amino acids. Trimming removed 5 bases at V and 0 bases at J, with 5 bases between.

J is TRBJ2-5 and V is TRBV5-5; 12 positions match TRBD2. Per the germline V gene, CDR1 is SGHKS and CDR2 is YYEKEE (reference sequence). Trimming at V came to 4 bases and at J to 2 bases, leaving 9 bases not matched to a gene. The CDR3 loop spans 17 amino acids. Here the CDR3 DNA reads TGTGCCAGCAGCACGGGACTAGCGGGCACTGCTCAAGAGACCCAGTACTTC. It encodes CASSTGLAGTAQETQYF.

The chain joins TRBV6-6 to TRBJ2-1; 8 bases map to TRBD1. CDR3 length: 14 amino acids. The trim removed 4 bases at V and 4 bases at J, leaving 3 bases unmatched. CDR1 and CDR2 (germline): MNHNY, SVGAGI (reference sequence). The CDR3 here is CASSSTGEYNEQFF. The CDR3 DNA follows: TGTGCCAGCAGTTCGACAGGGGAGTACAATGAGCAGTTCTTC.

CDR3: CASSLQRGVQETQYF. The CDR3 nucleotides read TGTGCCAGCAGCTTACAGCGGGGGGTGCAGGAGACCCAGTACTTC. This chain joins TRBV5-4 and TRBJ2-5; TRBD2 matches at 9 bases. Germline V gives CDR1 SGHNT, CDR2 YYREEE (reference sequence). V lost 2 bases to trimming and J lost 5 bases; unmatched junction nucleotides: 7. The CDR3 extends over 15 amino acids. The complete variable domain, with remaining parts taken from reference TRBV5-4 and TRBJ2-5, reads ETGVTQSPTHLIKTRGQQVTLRCSSQSGHNTVSWYQQALGQGPQFIFQYYREEENGRGNFPPRFSGLQFPNYSSELNVNALELDDSALYLCASSLQRGVQETQYFGPGTRLLVL.

The genes are TRBV4-1 and TRBJ1-3, with TRBD1 matching over 10 bases. The CDR3 is 17 residues long. J gave up 2 bases and V 1 base, and 5 bases lay outside the gene matches. The germline gives CDR1 MGHRA, CDR2 YSYEKL. In DNA, the CDR3 is TGCGCCAGCAGCCAAGTGACAGGACAGGGGGCTGGAAACACCATATATTTT. Translating gives CASSQVTGQGAGNTIYF.

V and J are TRBV19 and TRBJ1-1; D is possibly TRBD1 (6 bases). Trimming left V 7 bases short and J 0 bases short, with 12 bases between. The germline V gene has CDR1 LNHDA and CDR2 SQIVND (reference sequence). The CDR3 extends over 14 amino acids. This CDR3 reads CASTFGQMNTEAFF. DNA of the CDR3: TGTGCCAGTACCTTCGGACAGATGAACACTGAAGCTTTCTTT.

The chain links TRBV5-1 to TRBJ1-6, with D tentatively TRBD1 (6 bases). Germline values: CDR1 SGHRS, CDR2 YFSETQ. The ends were cut back, 4 bases at V and 7 bases at J, with 15 bases in the middle. This CDR3 comprises 15 residues. The CDR3: CASSPDSNQNSPLHF. CDR3 coding DNA: TGCGCCAGCAGCCCGGACAGTAACCAAAATTCACCCCTCCACTTT.

This clone came up once. This chain joins TRBV7-2 and TRBJ1-4; D perhaps matches TRBD1 (6 bases). The germline V gene encodes CDR1 SGHTA and CDR2 FQGNSA. This CDR3 is built from 16 residues. Between the trimmed V and J ends, which lost 5 bases and 3 bases, there was a span of 16 bases. The CDR3 here is CASSIGTIPSNEKLFF. The CDR3, as DNA: TGTGCCAGCAGCATAGGGACAATTCCCTCTAATGAAAAACTGTTTTTT.

This clone was counted a few times. This chain connects TRBV6-4 to TRBJ2-3; 10 bases fit TRBD2. After removal of 0 bases from V and 3 bases from J, the junction contained 3 bases not matched to a gene. Per the germline V gene, CDR1 is MRHNA and CDR2 is SNTAGT. This CDR3 is 16 amino acids long. Here the CDR3 DNA reads TGTGCCAGCAGTGACTCGGCTAGCGGGGGAACAGATACGCAGTATTTT. Amino acid sequence: CASSDSASGGTDTQYF.

The chain couples TRBV18 to TRBJ2-5; 8 bases line up with TRBD1. Germline V gene lookup returns CDR1 KGHSH and CDR2 LQKENI. After removal of 6 bases from V and 5 bases from J, the junction contained 11 bases not matched to a gene. This CDR3 is built from 15 residues. In DNA form, the CDR3 reads TGTGCCAGCTCCATTGGACAGGGTGGGACGGAGACCCAGTACTTC. Protein: CASSIGQGGTETQYF.

CDR3 protein: CASSLVRLQETQYF. The CDR3 DNA reads TGTGCCAGCAGCTTGGTGCGGCTGCAAGAGACCCAGTACTTC. The chain has TRBV7-8 and TRBJ2-5, with unresolved D. The CDR3 loop spans 14 amino acids. The germline V gene encodes CDR1 SGHVS and CDR2 FQNEAQ. V was cut by 3 bases and J by 2 bases, with 10 bases left in between.

The V call is TRBV9, the J call TRBJ2-3; D gene uncertain. There are 15 residues in the CDR3. The germline gives CDR1 SGDLS, CDR2 YYNGEE. Trimming removed 0 bases from V and 2 bases from J, with 10 bases in between. The CDR3 nucleotides read TGTGCCAGCAGCGTAGGACTGATGAACACAGATACGCAGTATTTT. Its translation: CASSVGLMNTDTQYF. The whole variable domain, filled in from reference TRBV9 and TRBJ2-3, reads DSGVTQTPKHLITATGQRVTLRCSPRSGDLSVYWYQQSLDQGLQFLIQYYNGEERAKGNILERFSAQQFPDLHSELNLSSLELGDSALYFCASSVGLMNTDTQYFGPGTRLTVL.

The rearrangement uses TRBV7-9 and TRBJ2-5; 7 nucleotides line up with TRBD1. Germline trimming cut 5 bases from V and 1 base from J; bases unmatched to any gene: 13. The germline CDR1 and CDR2 sequences are SEHNR and FQNEAQ (reference sequence). This CDR3 region has 17 residues. The DNA for the CDR3 is TGTGCCAGCAGCGCAGGAACAGGGGCCCTAGTCCAAGAGACCCAGTACTTC. This gives the protein CASSAGTGALVQETQYF.

V usage is TRBV29-1 and J usage is TRBJ2-1; D not resolved. V shed 1 base and J shed 4 bases, with 17 bases lying between them. The CDR3 is made up of 16 amino acids. The V gene's germline CDR1 is SQVTM and CDR2 ANQGSEA. CDR3 protein: CSVEGLRLDAYNEQFF. CDR3 bases: TGCAGCGTTGAAGGCCTTCGGCTAGATGCTTACAATGAGCAGTTCTTC.

The rearrangement links TRBV19 to TRBJ2-7, with D possibly matching TRBD1 (5 bases). Germline V CDR1 and CDR2: LNHDA, SQIVND (reference sequence). V lost 1 base, J lost 2 bases, and 12 bases lay in between. The CDR3 runs to 15 residues. The CDR3 DNA reads as TGTGCCAGTAGTATAGGTGGACAACCCGCCTACGAGCAGTACTTC. Translation gives CASSIGGQPAYEQYF.

The chain links TRBV2 to TRBJ1-5, with 7 bases matching TRBD1. CDR1 and CDR2 (germline): SNHLY, FYNNEI. Trimming at V came to 5 bases and at J to 7 bases, leaving 8 bases not matched to a gene. This CDR3 has 14 residues. Written as DNA, the CDR3 is TGTGCCAGCAGTCCCGACAGGGCAGACCAGCCCCAGCATTTT. This encodes CASSPDRADQPQHF.

The V call is TRBV5-4, the J call TRBJ1-1, with 7 bases identical to TRBD1. V lost 0 bases, J lost 3 bases, and 14 bases stayed unmatched. The V gene's germline CDR1 is SGHNT and CDR2 YYREEE (reference sequence). The CDR3 consists of 18 residues. The CDR3 bases are TGTGCCAGCAGCTTGGGGGCGAGGGGGCGGGTGTCGGACACTGAAGCTTTCTTT. Its protein is CASSLGARGRVSDTEAFF.

This chain connects TRBV7-9 to TRBJ2-2; D is undetermined. V lost 0 bases and J 5 bases, leaving 4 bases between the germline ends. The CDR3 consists of 13 residues. CDR1 SEHNR and CDR2 FQNEAQ come from the germline V gene (reference sequence). CDR3 sequence: CASSLASTGELFF. The DNA for the CDR3 is TGTGCCAGCAGCTTAGCATCAACCGGGGAGCTGTTTTTT.

Here the CDR3 reads CASSQRTGLKTQYF. The CDR3 DNA reads TGTGCCAGCAGTCAAAGGACAGGGCTAAAGACCCAGTACTTC. V gene TRBV6-5 combines with J gene TRBJ2-5; TRBD1 aligns across 8 bases. The CDR3 loop spans 14 amino acids. J gave up 6 bases and V 5 bases, and 8 bases lay outside the gene matches. Germline CDR1 is MNHEY and CDR2 is SVGAGI.

The chain combines TRBV7-8 with TRBJ1-1; TRBD1 might be the D (6 bases). This CDR3 is built from 21 residues. The V gene's germline CDR1 is SGHVS and CDR2 FQNEAQ. Trimming left V 1 base short and J 1 base short, with 28 bases between. The CDR3 sequence is CASSLGRGQTGGLMRNTEAFF. The CDR3 DNA follows: TGTGCCAGCAGCTTAGGACGTGGCCAGACAGGCGGCCTTATGCGGAACACTGAAGCTTTCTTT. Full variable domain (remainder filled in from reference TRBV7-8 and TRBJ1-1): GAGVSQSPRYKVAKRGQDVALRCDPISGHVSLFWYQQALGQGPEFLTYFQNEAQLDKSGLPSDRFFAERPEGSVSTLKIQRTQQEDSAVYLCASSLGRGQTGGLMRNTEAFFGQGTRLTVV.

The V and J genes are TRBV6-5 and TRBJ1-4; D unresolved. The CDR3 is 13 amino acids. The germline CDR1 and CDR2 sequences are MNHEY and SVGAGI. V was cut by 6 bases and J by 3 bases, with 8 bases left in between. DNA for the CDR3: TGTGCCAGCAGCCCCGCGGCTAATGAAAAACTGTTTTTT. Encoded protein: CASSPAANEKLFF.

The chain links TRBV14 to TRBJ2-7; 8 bases match TRBD1. CDR1 is SGHDN, CDR2 FVKESK, per germline. With V trimmed by 1 base and J by 0 bases, 14 bases remained unmatched. The CDR3 spans 19 residues. CDR3 sequence: CASSQGPWTGPFSSYEQYF. The CDR3 region has the DNA TGTGCCAGCAGCCAAGGCCCCTGGACAGGGCCTTTTAGCTCCTACGAGCAGTACTTC.

V and J are TRBV9 and TRBJ2-3, with 10 nucleotides matching TRBD2. The V gene's germline CDR1 is SGDLS and CDR2 YYNGEE. Trimming cost V 3 bases and J 9 bases; bases outside gene matches: 7. The CDR3 is 14 amino acids. CDR3 protein: CASSAERGGATQYF. DNA for the CDR3: TGTGCCAGCAGCGCCGAGCGGGGGGGCGCCACGCAGTATTTT.

This clone has just one count. CDR3 sequence: CASSAGQGAYNEQFF. The CDR3 region has the DNA TGCGCCAGCAGCGCGGGACAGGGGGCTTACAATGAGCAGTTCTTC. The chain employs TRBV5-1 and TRBJ2-1, with 12 bases lining up with TRBD1. This CDR3 contains 15 residues. Germline-derived CDR1 and CDR2 are SGHRS and YFSETQ. V shed 4 bases and J 4 bases; nucleotides not matched to a gene: 3.